The rows below give T cell receptor beta chains drawn from one sample of a study of OX40 agonist ivuxolimab in advanced cancers. Some clones are missing from TCRdb's copy, which holds only in-frame ones; the method was immunoSEQ multiplex PCR. The sample contains 75,000 to 80,000 clones, approximately 80% of which appear only once. The starting material was CD4+ or CD8+ T cells sorted from blood, obtained in a trial of the OX40 agonist ivuxolimab. Receptors originate from an adult with an advanced solid tumor such as melanoma, head and neck, liver or kidney cancer. Both conserved end residues are part of each CDR3.

v_gene	len	j_gene	CDR3aa
TRBV30	14	TRBJ1-6	CAWSVLGENSPLHF
TRBV28	14	TRBJ2-7	CASSNGQGAYEQYF
TRBV19	15	TRBJ1-2	CASSPNNDPSYGYTF
TRBV18	15	TRBJ2-3	CASSLQTGRTDTQYF
TRBV18	13	TRBJ1-1	CASAGTPNTEAFF
TRBV21-1	14	TRBJ2-3	CASSNAGGPDTQYF
TRBV19	12	TRBJ2-7	CASRGRNYEQYF
TRBV20-1	11	TRBJ2-2	CSAPYTGELFF
TRBV9	18	TRBJ2-1	CASSVGGERVTPSGEQFF
TRBV7-2	13	TRBJ2-7	CASSWDRNYEQYF
TRBV6-1	13	TRBJ1-4	CASQKTANEKLFF
TRBV7-3	16	TRBJ1-2	CASSLYGGQGRSGYTF
TRBV5-6	14	TRBJ1-4	CASSLDRGGEKLFF
TRBV27	16	TRBJ2-2	CASSRSGGSGPGELFF
TRBV19	14	TRBJ2-2	CASRDRANTGELFF
TRBV7-3	15	TRBJ2-5	CASSSLPGAGETQYF
TRBV19	14	TRBJ2-4	CASSTSTSKNIQYF
TRBV5-1	13	TRBJ1-1	CASSLDRGLDAFF
TRBV14	14	TRBJ1-1	CASSQALGGAEAFF
TRBV30	13	TRBJ1-1	CAWRDSEHSEAFF
TRBV6-6	15	TRBJ1-2	CASTQVWSSNYGYTF
TRBV10-3	14	TRBJ1-2	CAISDKGVFYGYTF
TRBV7-2	15	TRBJ2-2	CASSLELGNTGELFF
TRBV18	15	TRBJ1-1	CASSPVRTGATEAFF
TRBV4-2	18	TRBJ1-2	CASSQDLRVAGSDYGYTF
TRBV28	16	TRBJ2-1	CASSLYTSGRRNEQFF
TRBV11-2	15	TRBJ2-3	CASSLTAGVKDTQYF
TRBV19	13	TRBJ2-2	CASSTAGNGELFF
TRBV4-2	16	TRBJ1-1	CASSHGDRGLKTEAFF
TRBV9	15	TRBJ2-7	CASSPRQGRSYEQYF
TRBV5-1	14	TRBJ1-2	CASSLSQGNYGYTF
TRBV6-1	13	TRBJ1-2	CASLSTANYGYTF
TRBV7-8	15	TRBJ1-1	CASSFVSTPNTEAFF
TRBV11-1	16	TRBJ2-3	CASSPRTSGAPDTQYF
TRBV6-5	15	TRBJ2-1	CATRILASSYNEQFF
TRBV7-8	14	TRBJ1-2	CASSNSRGSGGYTF
TRBV18	15	TRBJ2-3	CASSPGQPSTDTQYF
TRBV6-1	15	TRBJ1-2	CASSEAPRTVYGYTF
TRBV5-1	15	TRBJ1-2	CASSLVAGTGAGYTF
TRBV7-6	14	TRBJ2-1	CASSLVAGGVEQFF
TRBV7-7	15	TRBJ2-3	CASSPAGRSTDTQYF
TRBV7-3	13	TRBJ1-1	CASSIDRNTEAFF
TRBV27	19	TRBJ2-5	CASSLSIPRDRGRDGTQYF
TRBV19	19	TRBJ1-4	CASSISGQVFQGRREKLFF
TRBV28	14	TRBJ1-5	CASSSWGNRQPQHF
TRBV6-1	13	TRBJ1-5	CATLEGAVQPQHF
TRBV4-3	16	TRBJ1-2	CASSQVLRASIHGYTF
TRBV9	16	TRBJ2-5	CASSVVTSGGSETQYF
TRBV10-3	13	TRBJ1-2	CAISADRGWGYTF
TRBV7-3	15	TRBJ2-2	CASSLNPGATGELFF
TRBV5-4	12	TRBJ2-4	CASSFGQGIQYF